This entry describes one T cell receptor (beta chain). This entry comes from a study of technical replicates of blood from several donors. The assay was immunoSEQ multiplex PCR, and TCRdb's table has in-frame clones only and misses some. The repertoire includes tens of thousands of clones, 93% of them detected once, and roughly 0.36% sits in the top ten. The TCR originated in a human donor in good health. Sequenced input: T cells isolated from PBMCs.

For the CDR3, the DNA is TGTGCCGACTCTTTATCTCGGCGTTACGAGCAGTACTTC. Its translation is CADSLSRRYEQYF. The chain recombines TRBV27 with TRBJ2-7; D not certain. V lost 11 bases and J lost 4, with 18 bases in between. CDR1 is MNHEY, CDR2 SMNVEV, per germline (reference sequence). CDR3 length equals 13 residues.